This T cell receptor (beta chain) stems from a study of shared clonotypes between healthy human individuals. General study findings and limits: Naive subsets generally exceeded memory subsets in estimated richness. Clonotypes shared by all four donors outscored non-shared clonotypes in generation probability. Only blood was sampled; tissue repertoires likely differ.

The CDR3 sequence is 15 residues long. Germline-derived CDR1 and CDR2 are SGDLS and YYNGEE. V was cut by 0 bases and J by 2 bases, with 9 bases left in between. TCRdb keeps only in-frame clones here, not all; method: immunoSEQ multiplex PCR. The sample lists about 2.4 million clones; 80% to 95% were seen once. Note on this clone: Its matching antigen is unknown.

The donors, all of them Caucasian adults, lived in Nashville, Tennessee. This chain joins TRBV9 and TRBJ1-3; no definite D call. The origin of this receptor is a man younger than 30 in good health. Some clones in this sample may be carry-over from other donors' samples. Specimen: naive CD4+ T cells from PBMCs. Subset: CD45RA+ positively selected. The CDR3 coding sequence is TGTGCCAGCAGCGTAGGCGCAGCGGCTGGAAACACCATATATTTT. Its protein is CASSVGAAAGNTIYF.